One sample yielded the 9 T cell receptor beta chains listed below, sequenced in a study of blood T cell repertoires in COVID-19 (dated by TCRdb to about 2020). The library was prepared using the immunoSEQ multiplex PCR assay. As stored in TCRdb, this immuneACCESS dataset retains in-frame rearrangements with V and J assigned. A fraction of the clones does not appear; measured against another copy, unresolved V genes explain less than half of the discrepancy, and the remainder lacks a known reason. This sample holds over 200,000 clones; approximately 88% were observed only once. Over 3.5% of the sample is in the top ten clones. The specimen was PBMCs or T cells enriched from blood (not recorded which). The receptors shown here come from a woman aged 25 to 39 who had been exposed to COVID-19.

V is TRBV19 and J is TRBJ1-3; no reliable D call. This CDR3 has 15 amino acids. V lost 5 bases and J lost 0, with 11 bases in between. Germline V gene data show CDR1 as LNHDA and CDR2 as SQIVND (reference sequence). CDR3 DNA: TGTGCCAGTAGTGATCCCGCCAGCTCTGGAAACACCATATATTTT. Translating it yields CASSDPASSGNTIYF.

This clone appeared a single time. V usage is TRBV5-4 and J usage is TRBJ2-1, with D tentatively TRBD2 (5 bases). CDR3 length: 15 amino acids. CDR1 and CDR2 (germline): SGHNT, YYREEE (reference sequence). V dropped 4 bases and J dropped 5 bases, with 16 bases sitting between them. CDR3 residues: CASSLDGVPDNEQFF. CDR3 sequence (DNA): TGTGCCAGCAGCCTGGACGGGGTTCCGGACAATGAGCAGTTCTTC.

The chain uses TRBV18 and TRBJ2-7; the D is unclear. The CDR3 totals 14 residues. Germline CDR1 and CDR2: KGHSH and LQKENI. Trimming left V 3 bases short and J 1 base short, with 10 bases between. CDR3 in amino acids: CASSPTLRSYEQYF. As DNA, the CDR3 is TGTGCCAGCTCACCCACCCTGCGGTCCTACGAGCAGTACTTC. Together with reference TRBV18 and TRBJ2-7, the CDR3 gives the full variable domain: NAGVMQNPRHLVRRRGQEARLRCSPMKGHSHVYWYRQLPEEGLKFMVYLQKENIIDESGMPKERFSAEFPKEGPSILRIQQVVRGDSAAYFCASSPTLRSYEQYFGPGTRLTVT.

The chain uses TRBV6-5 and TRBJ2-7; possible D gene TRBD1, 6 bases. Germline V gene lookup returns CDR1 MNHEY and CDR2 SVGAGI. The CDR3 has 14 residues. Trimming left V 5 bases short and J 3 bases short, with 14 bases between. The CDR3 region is CASSIRGHIYEQYF. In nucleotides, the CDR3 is TGTGCCAGCAGTATCCGGGGACACATCTACGAGCAGTACTTC.

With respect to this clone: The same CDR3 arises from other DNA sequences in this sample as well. CDR3 sequence (DNA): TGTGCCAGCAGCTTCTCGACAGGGGGTAATCAGCCCCAGCATTTT. Translated: CASSFSTGGNQPQHF. The chain couples TRBV5-6 to TRBJ1-5; the match to TRBD1 covers 9 bases. The CDR3 extends over 15 amino acids. CDR1 is SGHDT and CDR2 is YYEEEE in the germline V gene. Trimming at V came to 2 bases and at J to 4 bases, leaving 4 bases not matched to a gene.

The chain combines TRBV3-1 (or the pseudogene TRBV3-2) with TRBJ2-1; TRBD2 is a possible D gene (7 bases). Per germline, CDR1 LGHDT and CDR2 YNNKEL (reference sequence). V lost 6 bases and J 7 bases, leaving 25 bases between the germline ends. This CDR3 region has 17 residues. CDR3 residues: CASSLRLSQGGANEQFF. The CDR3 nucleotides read TGTGCCAGCAGTCTACGACTCAGCCAAGGGGGGGCAAATGAGCAGTTCTTC.

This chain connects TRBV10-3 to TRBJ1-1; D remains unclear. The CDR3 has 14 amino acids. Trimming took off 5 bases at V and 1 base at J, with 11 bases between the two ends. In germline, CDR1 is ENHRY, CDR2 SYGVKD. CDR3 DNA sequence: TGTGCCATCAGTTACCGAACGGGGAACACTGAAGCTTTCTTT. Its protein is CAISYRTGNTEAFF.

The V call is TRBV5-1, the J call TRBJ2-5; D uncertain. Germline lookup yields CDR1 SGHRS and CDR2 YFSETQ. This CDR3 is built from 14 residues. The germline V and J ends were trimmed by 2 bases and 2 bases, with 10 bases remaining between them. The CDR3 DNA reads TGCGCCAGCAGCTTACCAAGTCAGCAAGAGACCCAGTACTTC. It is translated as CASSLPSQQETQYF.

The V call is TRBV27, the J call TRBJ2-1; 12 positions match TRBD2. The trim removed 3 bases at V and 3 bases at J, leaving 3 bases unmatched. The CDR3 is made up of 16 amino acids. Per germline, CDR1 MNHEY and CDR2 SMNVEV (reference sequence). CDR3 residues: CASSFQGLAGYNEQFF. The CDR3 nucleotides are TGTGCCAGCAGTTTCCAGGGACTAGCGGGCTACAATGAGCAGTTCTTC.